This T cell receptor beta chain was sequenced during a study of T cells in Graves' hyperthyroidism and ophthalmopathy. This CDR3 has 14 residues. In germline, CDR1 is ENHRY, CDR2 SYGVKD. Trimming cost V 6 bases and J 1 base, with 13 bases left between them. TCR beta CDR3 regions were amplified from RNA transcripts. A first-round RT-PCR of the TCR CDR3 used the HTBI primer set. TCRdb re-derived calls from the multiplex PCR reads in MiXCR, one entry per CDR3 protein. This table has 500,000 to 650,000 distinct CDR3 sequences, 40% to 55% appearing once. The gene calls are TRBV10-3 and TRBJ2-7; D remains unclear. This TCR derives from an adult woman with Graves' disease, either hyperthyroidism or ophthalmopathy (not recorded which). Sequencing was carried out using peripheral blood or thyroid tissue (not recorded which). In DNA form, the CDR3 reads TGTGCCATCAGGGATGGGAAATTTTCCTACGAGCAGTACTTC. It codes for CAIRDGKFSYEQYF.